These 9 T cell receptor beta chains were all obtained from the same sample, sequenced in a study of T cell changes during pregnancy in multiple sclerosis. Produced via immunoSEQ multiplex PCR; TCRdb's table is partial and in-frame only. The profile covers tens of thousands of clones, with around 90% appearing a single time and 2% to 2.5% taken by the ten largest. This material consisted of peripheral blood, taken in the second trimester of pregnancy. The receptors originated from a female donor in good health, enrolled as a control in a pregnancy study.

The chain recombines TRBV11-2 with TRBJ2-7, with TRBD2 as a possible D gene (6 bases). CDR1 is SGHAT and CDR2 is FQNNGV in the germline V gene. CDR3 length: 16 amino acids. The V end was cut by 5 bases, the J end by 1 base, with 18 bases between. The CDR3 is CASSKKPTGRSYEQYF. Here the CDR3 DNA reads TGTGCCAGCAGCAAAAAGCCGACGGGGAGGTCCTACGAGCAGTACTTC. Supplemented by reference TRBV11-2 and TRBJ2-7, the full variable domain reads EAGVAQSPRYKIIEKRQSVAFWCNPISGHATLYWYQQILGQGPKLLIQFQNNGVVDDSQLPKDRFSAERLKGVDSTLKIQPAKLEDSAVYLCASSKKPTGRSYEQYFGPGTRLTVT.

This clone turned up a few times. The gene calls are TRBV4-2 and TRBJ1-1; weak D call: TRBD1 (5 bases). Germline CDR1 is LGHNA and CDR2 is YNFKEQ. The CDR3 totals 13 residues. Trimming took off 0 bases at V and 12 bases at J, with 14 bases between the two ends. The CDR3 region is CASSQEGSGPSFF. Written as DNA, the CDR3 is TGTGCCAGCAGCCAAGAAGGTTCAGGGCCCTCTTTCTTT.

The chain links TRBV7-8 to TRBJ1-2; D ambiguous. Trimming pared 3 bases from V and 6 bases from J, leaving 11 bases between. CDR3 length equals 13 residues. In germline, CDR1 is SGHVS, CDR2 FQNEAQ. CDR3: CASSFGRRDGYTF. The CDR3 DNA sequence: TGTGCCAGCAGCTTTGGGAGGCGGGATGGCTACACCTTC.

The V call is TRBV20-1, the J call TRBJ2-1; possibly TRBD1 for D (5 bases). V was shortened by 0 bases and J by 14 bases, with 11 bases between the two germline ends. The CDR3 runs to 11 residues. CDR1 DFQATT and CDR2 SNEGSKA come from the germline V gene (reference sequence). CDR3 loop: CSARDSGLEFF. For the CDR3, the DNA is TGCAGTGCTAGAGATTCAGGGTTAGAGTTCTTC.

The gene calls are TRBV15 and TRBJ2-7; TRBD1 aligns across 7 bases. There are 18 residues in the CDR3. The V and J ends lost 0 bases and 3 bases, in that order; junction bases with no gene match: 14. The germline CDR1 and CDR2 sequences are LNHNV and YYDKDF (reference sequence). In DNA form, the CDR3 reads TGTGCCACCAGCAGAGATGCCAAGACCTCGGGACAGAACTACGAGCAGTACTTC. Translation: CATSRDAKTSGQNYEQYF.

The V and J genes are TRBV7-6 and TRBJ2-3, with TRBD1 matching over 7 bases. The CDR3 length is 15 residues. From germline, CDR1 is SGHVS and CDR2 FNYEAQ. The trim removed 5 bases at V and 3 bases at J, leaving 8 bases unmatched. The CDR3 nucleotides are TGTGCCAGCAGCGTTACAGGGGCTCGTACAGATACGCAGTATTTT. Amino acid sequence: CASSVTGARTDTQYF.

V is TRBV7-3 and J is TRBJ2-3; D not resolved. The V end was cut by 5 bases, the J end by 7 bases, with 19 bases between. This CDR3 has 15 residues. Per the germline V gene, CDR1 is SGHTA and CDR2 is FQGTGA. CDR3 DNA sequence: TGTGCCAGCAGCCCGCGACTCGGCTTGGAAAATACGCAGTATTTT. Its protein product is CASSPRLGLENTQYF. The whole variable domain, filled in from reference TRBV7-3 and TRBJ2-3, reads GAGVSQTPSNKVTEKGKYVELRCDPISGHTALYWYRQSLGQGPEFLIYFQGTGAADDSGLPNDRFFAVRPEGSVSTLKIQRTERGDSAVYLCASSPRLGLENTQYFGPGTRLTVL.

The chain carries TRBV30 and TRBJ2-5, with TRBD2 matching over 11 bases. The ends lost 2 bases at V and 7 bases at J; junction bases unmatched: 9. This CDR3 has 15 residues. The germline CDR1 and CDR2 sequences are GTSNPN and SVGIG (reference sequence). The CDR3 nucleotides read TGTGCCTGGAGTTCTGAGACTAGCGGGGCAGGGACCCAGTACTTC. Translated: CAWSSETSGAGTQYF.

This sequence joins TRBV6-5 and TRBJ2-2; 7 positions agree with TRBD1. The CDR3 is made up of 16 amino acids. Germline V lookup: CDR1 MNHEY, CDR2 SVGAGI. Trimming removed 4 bases from V and 7 bases from J; junction bases left unmatched: 12. The CDR3 here is CASSLGQSLGYGELFF. The DNA of the CDR3 is TGTGCCAGCAGTTTGGGACAGTCCCTAGGATACGGGGAGCTGTTTTTT.